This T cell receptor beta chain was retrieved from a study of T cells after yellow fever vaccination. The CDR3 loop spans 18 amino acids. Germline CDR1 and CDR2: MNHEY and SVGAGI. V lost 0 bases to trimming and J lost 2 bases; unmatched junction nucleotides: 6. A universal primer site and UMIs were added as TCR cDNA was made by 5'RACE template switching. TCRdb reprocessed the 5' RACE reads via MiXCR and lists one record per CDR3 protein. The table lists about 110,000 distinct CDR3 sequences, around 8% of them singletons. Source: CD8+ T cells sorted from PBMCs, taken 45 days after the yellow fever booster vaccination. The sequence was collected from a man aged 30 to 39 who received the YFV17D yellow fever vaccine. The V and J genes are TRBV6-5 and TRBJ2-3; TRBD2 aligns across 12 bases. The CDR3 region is CASSYSRLAGDLTDTQYF. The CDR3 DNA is TGTGCCAGCAGTTACTCCCGACTAGCGGGAGATCTCACAGATACGCAGTATTTT.